This T cell receptor (beta chain) was sequenced during a study of blood T cell repertoires in COVID-19 (dated by TCRdb to 2020 to 2022). Some background on the complete study: The collaborator samples originated in the United States, Italy and Spain and spanned the acute and convalescent phases of COVID-19. The repertoires were released in a freely available public database intended as a resource for research on the immune response to SARS-CoV-2. The samples were drawn from the first 160 participants of the ongoing ImmuneRACE study and from 1,200 or so subjects provided by 6 global collaborators. Deeply sampled blood TCRbeta repertoires from subjects exposed to, actively infected with, or recovered from COVID-19 were included in the dataset. Where available, HLA class I and class II types were obtained from metadata supplied by the sample provider rather than from assay-based typing. The material from the prospective study consisted of cDNA or gDNA derived from T cells, B-cell-depleted T cells, or PBMCs. The sample metadata nearly always contained a de-identified subject ID, COVID-19 status, age in years and sex. Beyond this particular receptor, the publication reports: The amount of clinical and demographic metadata varied by source and participant and was provided uncurated.

Worth noting for this clone: The antigen this receptor binds is unknown. Base qualities are not recorded, but no much larger clone differs from it by a single base.

Collaborating institutions collected whole blood in K2EDTA tubes following their own protocols. Collaborator samples were shipped for TCRbeta analysis as frozen whole blood, isolated PBMCs, or DNA extracted from either sample type. The CDR3 goes from the cysteine to the phenylalanine over 17 residues. The entry retains the CDR3 DNA only, 51 bases that are in frame from base 1. Looking up the germline V gene yields CDR1 LGHNA and CDR2 YNFKEQ. The germline V and J ends show losses of 0 bases and 3 bases respectively, and no gene match explains 0 bases of the junction. TCRbeta CDR3 regions were amplified from genomic DNA using the immunoSEQ Assay, a bias-controlled multiplex PCR. In the original analysis: Within the assay, amplification of reference gene primers was used to estimate how many nucleated cells each sample contained. To quantify the absolute abundance of each unique TCRbeta CDR3 rearrangement, sequence reads were collapsed and filtered. Productive Simpson clonality was computed per sample as the square root of Simpson's diversity index over productive rearrangements. TCRdb's version of the immuneACCESS table is confined to in-frame rearrangements and falls short of the full clone set. An unresolved V gene accounts for under half of the shortfall where checked; the remainder is of unknown origin. The V and J calls and clone size were taken over from that table, and D and trimming were inferred from the DNA. The sample includes about 82,000 clones, with 85% observed a single time. The top ten constitute 15% to 20% of the sample.

The source is a man of 80 years or more with active or convalescent COVID-19. Sample: peripheral blood. The chain is made from TRBV4-2 and TRBJ2-2; 14 middle bases align to TRBD2. The CDR3: CASSQEGLAGDTGELFF. In nucleotide form, the sequence is TGTGCCAGCAGCCAAGAGGGACTAGCGGGAGACACCGGGGAGCTGTTTTTT.